The 29 T cell receptor beta chains listed next were all sequenced from one sample in a study of Ad26.COV2.S vaccination and SARS-CoV-2 variants. Treatment given: some 19 received Ad26.COV2.S at low or high dose, single or two shots; 5 received placebo; per-sample allocation not given. Sample collection was performed on day 63 after the first vaccine or placebo injection. The method was immunoSEQ multiplex PCR; TCRdb's version includes in-frame clones alone and lacks a portion of them. The sample records 200,000 to 300,000 clones, approximately 88% being singletons. The material sequenced was peripheral blood, taken in a trial of Ad26.COV2.S vaccine versus placebo. The receptors shown here come from a person aged 18-60 years who received the Ad26.COV2.S COVID-19 vaccine or a placebo.

The genes are TRBV24-1 and TRBJ2-3; TRBD1 might be the D (5 bases). V lost 1 base to trimming and J lost 5 bases, with 9 bases between them. Germline loops: CDR1 KGHDR, CDR2 SFDVKD. The CDR3 has 14 residues. CDR3 sequence (DNA): TGTGCCACCAGTGATTTTAAGGGGTTAGATACGCAGTATTTT. This codes for CATSDFKGLDTQYF.

The rearrangement uses TRBV2 and TRBJ2-5; 11 nucleotides match TRBD2. Germline V gives CDR1 SNHLY, CDR2 FYNNEI. This CDR3 has 17 amino acids. Trimming at V came to 7 bases and at J to 0 bases, leaving 10 bases not matched to a gene. CDR3 in amino acids: CASKVSGGEGYQETQYF. As DNA, the CDR3 is TGTGCCAGCAAAGTTAGCGGGGGGGAAGGGTACCAAGAGACCCAGTACTTC. Variable domain in full (rest from reference TRBV2 and TRBJ2-5): EPEVTQTPSHQVTQMGQEVILRCVPISNHLYFYWYRQILGQKVEFLVSFYNNEISEKSEIFDDQFSVERPDGSNFTLKIRSTKLEDSAMYFCASKVSGGEGYQETQYFGPGTRLLVL.

V gene TRBV2 combines with J gene TRBJ1-1; TRBD1 agrees at 11 bases. Unmatched junction bases numbered 17, after V lost 5 bases and J lost 9 bases. The CDR3 covers 17 residues. In germline, CDR1 is SNHLY, CDR2 FYNNEI. CDR3 sequence (DNA): TGTGCCAGCAGTCAGTCCCCCCCGGGACAGGGGGTGGATAAAGCTTTCTTT. Its protein is CASSQSPPGQGVDKAFF.

This clone was detected many times. This sequence joins TRBV19 and TRBJ1-2; 11 nucleotides match TRBD1. This CDR3 has 15 amino acids. Germline CDR1 reads LNHDA; CDR2 reads SQIVND (reference sequence). V gave up 1 base and J gave up 5 bases; unmatched junction bases: 3. The CDR3 reads CASSIAGTGGYGYTF. The CDR3 region has the DNA TGTGCCAGTAGTATAGCTGGGACAGGGGGGTATGGCTACACCTTC.

The chain joins TRBV7-9 to TRBJ1-1; D is ambiguous. CDR1 and CDR2 from the germline V gene are SEHNR and FQNEAQ (reference sequence). Trimming removed 8 bases at V and 4 bases at J, with 5 bases between. This CDR3 has 10 amino acids. CDR3 amino acids: CASGSTEAFF. The CDR3 coding sequence is TGTGCCAGCGGGAGCACTGAAGCTTTCTTT.

The chain couples TRBV6-5 to TRBJ1-1, with 8 bases identical to TRBD1. CDR1 and CDR2 from the germline V gene are MNHEY and SVGAGI. This CDR3 is built from 15 residues. J gave up 5 bases and V 6 bases, and 11 bases lay outside the gene matches. The DNA of the CDR3 is TGTGCCAGCAGCTCCCTGGGGACAGGAAAGACTGAAGCTTTCTTT. Translating it yields CASSSLGTGKTEAFF.

The genes are TRBV15 and TRBJ1-6, with D tentatively TRBD1 (6 bases). Germline V gives CDR1 LNHNV, CDR2 YYDKDF (reference sequence). The CDR3 covers 16 residues. Trimming took 3 bases from V and 9 from J, leaving 18 bases between them. The CDR3 DNA is TGTGCCACCAGCAGCTCAGGGGCCCGACTGGGTTCACCCCTCCACTTT. This translates into CATSSSGARLGSPLHF.

In this sample, this clone turned up once. The chain has TRBV2 and TRBJ2-7, with D possibly matching TRBD1 (7 bases). CDR3 length: 13 amino acids. V lost 7 bases and J lost 10, with 20 bases in between. The germline V gene encodes CDR1 SNHLY and CDR2 FYNNEI. CDR3 residues: CASTKDRVEGQYV. CDR3 nucleotides: TGTGCCAGCACCAAAGACAGGGTGGAGGGCCAGTACGTC.

This clone was picked up one time. The chain recombines TRBV7-2 with TRBJ1-1; D not resolved. V was cut by 2 bases and J by 11 bases, with 18 bases left in between. The CDR3 consists of 14 residues. Germline lookup yields CDR1 SGHTA and CDR2 FQGNSA. DNA for the CDR3: TGTGCCAGCAGCTTAAAGGGCGGGTCTGGCGAGGCTTTCTTT. It translates to CASSLKGGSGEAFF.

The chain recombines TRBV6-5 with TRBJ2-7; 9 positions agree with TRBD1. The CDR3 is 13 amino acids. V lost 5 bases, J lost 5 bases, and 4 bases stayed unmatched. Germline V gene data show CDR1 as MNHEY and CDR2 as SVGAGI. CDR3 in amino acids: CASSPGTGHEQYF. CDR3 coding DNA: TGTGCCAGCAGTCCCGGGACAGGGCACGAGCAGTACTTC.

The V call is TRBV2, the J call TRBJ2-7; D not certain. V was trimmed by 4 bases and J by 2 bases, leaving 9 bases between them. Germline CDR1 is SNHLY and CDR2 is FYNNEI. The CDR3 covers 13 residues. The CDR3 DNA follows: TGTGCCAGCAGTGCTGCGCAAACCTACGAGCAGTACTTC. It specifies CASSAAQTYEQYF. Drawing the rest from reference TRBV2 and TRBJ2-7, the complete variable domain is EPEVTQTPSHQVTQMGQEVILRCVPISNHLYFYWYRQILGQKVEFLVSFYNNEISEKSEIFDDQFSVERPDGSNFTLKIRSTKLEDSAMYFCASSAAQTYEQYFGPGTRLTVT.

This chain's CDR3 is CASSRQGGGELFF. The CDR3, as DNA: TGTGCCAGCAGCCGACAGGGCGGCGGGGAGCTGTTTTTT. The chain recombines TRBV14 with TRBJ2-2; TRBD1 matches 7 bases. V lost 4 bases and J lost 7; bases outside the gene matches: 3. The CDR3 sequence is 13 residues long. From germline, CDR1 is SGHDN and CDR2 FVKESK.

The J gene is TRBJ2-1, the V gene TRBV9; 8 nucleotides line up with TRBD2. V lost 4 bases, J lost 8 bases, and 14 bases stayed unmatched. The CDR3 is 16 residues long. Germline V CDR1 and CDR2: SGDLS, YYNGEE. CDR3 protein: CASSPLVRGGLDEQFF. As DNA, the CDR3 is TGTGCCAGCAGCCCACTTGTACGGGGGGGCCTGGATGAGCAGTTCTTC.

V gene TRBV5-1 combines with J gene TRBJ1-6; D is possibly TRBD1 (5 bases). This CDR3 contains 16 residues. The V end lost 2 bases, the J end lost 6 bases, and 15 bases lay between the germline ends. Germline V CDR1 and CDR2: SGHRS, YFSETQ. The CDR3 coding sequence is TGCGCCAGCAGCTTCTATGCAGGGAGTAGTAATTCACCCCTCCACTTT. This encodes CASSFYAGSSNSPLHF.

The chain couples TRBV6-4 to TRBJ2-1; no clear D gene. The ends were cut back, 5 bases at V and 2 bases at J, with 13 bases in the middle. Germline V gene lookup returns CDR1 MRHNA and CDR2 SNTAGT. The CDR3 runs 15 residues. In nucleotides, the CDR3 is TGTGCCAGCAGTCGAGAGGTAGGCACCTACAATGAGCAGTTCTTC. Translating it yields CASSREVGTYNEQFF.

The gene calls are TRBV6-5 and TRBJ1-4, with unresolved D. Germline loops: CDR1 MNHEY, CDR2 SVGAGI. This CDR3 is 14 amino acids long. Between the trimmed V and J ends, which lost 6 bases and 8 bases, there was a span of 16 bases. The CDR3 DNA reads TGTGCCAGCAGGGGAGGTAGGAAGGGAGAAAAACTGTTTTTT. Its translation: CASRGGRKGEKLFF.

The chain couples TRBV9 to TRBJ1-2; D is ambiguous. CDR3 length equals 11 residues. Germline V lookup: CDR1 SGDLS, CDR2 YYNGEE. V was pared by 4 bases and J by 7 bases, with 8 bases between. The CDR3 DNA sequence: TGTGCCAGCAGCCACATCGGTGGCTACACCTTC. This encodes CASSHIGGYTF.

V usage is TRBV25-1 and J usage is TRBJ1-2; D remains unclear. CDR3 length equals 13 residues. CDR1 is MGHDK, CDR2 SYGVNS, per germline. The V end was cut by 3 bases, the J end by 4 bases, with 9 bases between. CDR3 region: CASSEDGLYGYTF. CDR3 coding DNA: TGTGCCAGCAGTGAGGACGGCCTCTATGGCTACACCTTC.

The V and J genes are TRBV27 and TRBJ1-4; D is perhaps TRBD1 (5 bases). The CDR3 is 14 residues long. Germline-derived CDR1 and CDR2 are MNHEY and SMNVEV (reference sequence). The V end was cut by 2 bases, the J end by 5 bases, with 9 bases between. The CDR3 here is CASSLRGGNEKLFF. CDR3 bases: TGTGCCAGCAGTTTAAGGGGAGGGAATGAAAAACTGTTTTTT. The variable domain in full, with the rest retrieved from reference TRBV27 and TRBJ1-4, is EAQVTQNPRYLITVTGKKLTVTCSQNMNHEYMSWYRQDPGLGLRQIYYSMNVEVTDKGDVPEGYKVSRKEKRNFPLILESPSPNQTSLYFCASSLRGGNEKLFFGSGTQLSVL.

The rearrangement joins TRBV6-5 to TRBJ1-6; D call uncertain. V was shortened by 5 bases and J by 10 bases, with 12 bases between the two germline ends. CDR1 and CDR2 from the germline V gene are MNHEY and SVGAGI. This CDR3 has 13 amino acids. CDR3 sequence reads: CASSRRVGSPLHF. DNA of the CDR3: TGTGCCAGCAGTCGGCGGGTGGGCTCACCCCTCCACTTT.

In its sample, this clone was seen once. The chain is built from TRBV9 and TRBJ1-5; maybe TRBD1 (6 bases). The CDR3 runs to 14 residues. Trimming removed 3 bases from V and 7 bases from J, with 14 bases in between. Per germline, CDR1 SGDLS and CDR2 YYNGEE. This CDR3 reads CASSGQGGEQPQHF. The CDR3 DNA sequence: TGTGCCAGCAGCGGGCAAGGGGGTGAGCAGCCCCAGCATTTT.

The V call is TRBV12-3 or TRBV12-4, the J call TRBJ2-2; D is uncertain. V lost 6 bases, J lost 3 bases, and 2 bases lay in between. The CDR3 has 11 residues. The CDR3 DNA is TGTGCCAGCAGGTACACCGGGGAGCTGTTTTTT. Its translation is CASRYTGELFF.

Details on this clone: The same CDR3 arises from other DNA sequences in this sample as well. The J gene is TRBJ1-2, the V gene TRBV12-3 or TRBV12-4, with D tentatively TRBD1 (5 bases). This CDR3 spans 12 amino acids. V was clipped by 6 bases and J by 3 bases, with 8 bases between them. This CDR3 reads CASSQGYYGYTF. The CDR3 bases are TGTGCCAGCAGCCAGGGTTACTATGGCTACACCTTC.

This sequence joins TRBV11-3 and TRBJ2-7; D is tentatively TRBD1 or TRBD2 (6 bases each). The CDR3 sequence is 16 residues long. V lost 6 bases and J 0 bases, leaving 18 bases between the germline ends. CDR1 and CDR2 from the germline V gene are SGHNT and YENEEA. CDR3 sequence: CASRGRGHQYSYEQYV. The CDR3 DNA follows: TGTGCCAGCAGGGGGCGGGGACACCAATACTCCTACGAGCAGTACGTC.

This chain links TRBV11-2 with TRBJ2-2, with 9 bases aligning to TRBD2. Germline V CDR1 and CDR2: SGHAT, FQNNGV. The junction had 6 bases not matched to a gene; V was cut back by 3 bases and J by 4 bases. The CDR3 sequence is 16 residues long. CDR3 nucleotides: TGTGCCAGCAGCTTGATAGCGGGAGTCGGCACCGGGGAGCTGTTTTTT. Translated, it gives CASSLIAGVGTGELFF. Variable domain in full (rest from reference TRBV11-2 and TRBJ2-2): EAGVAQSPRYKIIEKRQSVAFWCNPISGHATLYWYQQILGQGPKLLIQFQNNGVVDDSQLPKDRFSAERLKGVDSTLKIQPAKLEDSAVYLCASSLIAGVGTGELFFGEGSRLTVL.

This clone was seen a few times. The genes are TRBV7-9 and TRBJ2-2; D is uncertain. Germline lookup yields CDR1 SEHNR and CDR2 FQNEAQ (reference sequence). The ends were cut back, 2 bases at V and 6 bases at J, with 13 bases in the middle. The CDR3 is 15 residues long. CDR3 sequence: CASSLLAIGSGELFF. The CDR3 DNA reads TGTGCCAGCAGCTTACTCGCCATCGGCTCCGGGGAGCTGTTTTTT.

The gene calls are TRBV6-5 and TRBJ2-3; 8 bases are a match to TRBD2. This CDR3 spans 15 amino acids. The germline CDR1 and CDR2 sequences are MNHEY and SVGAGI. V was clipped by 5 bases and J by 0 bases; unmatched bases: 4. CDR3 loop: CASSTSGASTDTQYF. CDR3 DNA sequence: TGTGCCAGCAGTACTAGCGGTGCTAGCACAGATACGCAGTATTTT.

This clone was observed a few times. V usage is TRBV4-2 and J usage is TRBJ2-7; perhaps TRBD2 as D (7 bases). The CDR3 length is 18 residues. The germline gives CDR1 LGHNA, CDR2 YNFKEQ. V lost 0 bases and J 3 bases, leaving 21 bases between the germline ends. For the CDR3, the DNA is TGTGCCAGCAGCCAAGAGGAGGTTGGGGGGGCGATCGACTACGAGCAGTACTTC. This gives the protein CASSQEEVGGAIDYEQYF.

The rearrangement joins TRBV4-3 to TRBJ1-1, with D possibly matching TRBD1 (6 bases). Germline V CDR1 and CDR2: LGHNA, YSLEER. Trimming took 4 bases from V and 5 from J, leaving 17 bases between them. The CDR3 extends over 15 amino acids. CDR3 nucleotide sequence: TGCGCCAGCAGCCCACACCGGGGGCTGAGGACTGAAGCTTTCTTT. Translation gives CASSPHRGLRTEAFF.